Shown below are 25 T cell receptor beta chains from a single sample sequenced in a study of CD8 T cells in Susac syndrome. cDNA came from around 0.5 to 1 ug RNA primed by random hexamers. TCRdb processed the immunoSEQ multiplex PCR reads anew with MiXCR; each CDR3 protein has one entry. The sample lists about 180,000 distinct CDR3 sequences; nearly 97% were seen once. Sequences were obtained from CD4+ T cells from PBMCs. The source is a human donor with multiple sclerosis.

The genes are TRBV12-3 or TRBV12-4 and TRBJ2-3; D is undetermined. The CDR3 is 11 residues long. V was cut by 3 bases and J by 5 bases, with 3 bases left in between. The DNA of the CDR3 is TGTGCCAGCAGTTTGATAGATACGCAGTATTTT. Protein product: CASSLIDTQYF.

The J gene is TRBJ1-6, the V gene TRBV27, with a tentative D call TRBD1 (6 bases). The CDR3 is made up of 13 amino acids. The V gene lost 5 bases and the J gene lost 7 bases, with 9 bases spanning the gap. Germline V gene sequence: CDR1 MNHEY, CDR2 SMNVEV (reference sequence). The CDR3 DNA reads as TGTGCCAGCAGTCTAGACAGGAATTCACCCCTCCACTTT. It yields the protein CASSLDRNSPLHF.

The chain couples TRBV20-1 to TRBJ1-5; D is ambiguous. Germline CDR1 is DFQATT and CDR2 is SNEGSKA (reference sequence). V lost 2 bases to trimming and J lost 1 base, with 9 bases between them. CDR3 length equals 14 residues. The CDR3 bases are TGCAGTGCTAGATCGTGGGAAAGCAATCAGCCCCAGCATTTT. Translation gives CSARSWESNQPQHF.

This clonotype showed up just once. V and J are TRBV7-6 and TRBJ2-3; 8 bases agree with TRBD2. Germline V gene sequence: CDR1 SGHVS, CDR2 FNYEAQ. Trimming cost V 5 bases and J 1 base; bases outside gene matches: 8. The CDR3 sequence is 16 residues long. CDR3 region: CASSRRAGEGTDTQYF. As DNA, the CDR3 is TGTGCCAGCAGCCGACGAGCGGGAGAGGGCACAGATACGCAGTATTTT.

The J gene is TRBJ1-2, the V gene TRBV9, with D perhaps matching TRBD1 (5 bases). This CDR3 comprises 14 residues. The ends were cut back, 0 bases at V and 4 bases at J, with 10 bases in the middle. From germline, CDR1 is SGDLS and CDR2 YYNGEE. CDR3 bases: TGTGCCAGCAGCGTAGTCGGGGCGGCCTATGGCTACACCTTC. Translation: CASSVVGAAYGYTF.

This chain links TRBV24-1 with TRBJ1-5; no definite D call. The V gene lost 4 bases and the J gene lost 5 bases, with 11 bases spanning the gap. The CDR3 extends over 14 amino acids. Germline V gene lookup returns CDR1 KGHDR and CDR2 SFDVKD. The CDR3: CATSERGLDQPQHF. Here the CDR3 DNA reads TGTGCCACCAGTGAGCGAGGGCTTGATCAGCCCCAGCATTTT.

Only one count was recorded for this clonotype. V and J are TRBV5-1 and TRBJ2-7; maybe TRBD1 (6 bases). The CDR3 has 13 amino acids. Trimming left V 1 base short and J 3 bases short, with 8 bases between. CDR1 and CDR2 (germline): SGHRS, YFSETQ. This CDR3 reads CASSLQDSYEQYF. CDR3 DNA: TGCGCCAGCAGCTTGCAGGACAGCTACGAGCAGTACTTC.

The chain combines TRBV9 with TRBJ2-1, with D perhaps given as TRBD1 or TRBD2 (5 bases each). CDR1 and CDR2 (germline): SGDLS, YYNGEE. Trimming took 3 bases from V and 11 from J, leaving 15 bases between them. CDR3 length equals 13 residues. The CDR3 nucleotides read TGTGCCAGCAGCGAAATACCGGGACCAAAGCAGTTCTTC. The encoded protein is CASSEIPGPKQFF.

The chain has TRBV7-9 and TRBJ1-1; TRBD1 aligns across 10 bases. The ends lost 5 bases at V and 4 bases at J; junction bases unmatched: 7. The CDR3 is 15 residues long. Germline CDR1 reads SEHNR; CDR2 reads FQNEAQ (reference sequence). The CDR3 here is CASSPGDRGATEAFF. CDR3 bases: TGTGCCAGCAGCCCGGGGGACAGGGGAGCCACTGAAGCTTTCTTT.

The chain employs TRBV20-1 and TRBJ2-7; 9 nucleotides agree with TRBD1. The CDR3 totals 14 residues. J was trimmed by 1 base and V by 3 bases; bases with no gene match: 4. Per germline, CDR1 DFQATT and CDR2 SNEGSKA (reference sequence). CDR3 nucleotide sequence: TGCAGTGCTAGCGGCGGGACAGGGTCCTACGAGCAGTACTTC. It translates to CSASGGTGSYEQYF.

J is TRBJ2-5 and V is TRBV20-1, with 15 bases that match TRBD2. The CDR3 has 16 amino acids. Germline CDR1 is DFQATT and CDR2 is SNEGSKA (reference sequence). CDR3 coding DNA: TGCAGCATTCGAGGGACTAGCGGGGGGTTTCGAGAGACCCAGTACTTC. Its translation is CSIRGTSGGFRETQYF.

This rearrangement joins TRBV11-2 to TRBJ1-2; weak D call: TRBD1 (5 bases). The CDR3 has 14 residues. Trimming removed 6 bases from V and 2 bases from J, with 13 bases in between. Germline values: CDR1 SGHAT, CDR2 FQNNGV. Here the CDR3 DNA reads TGTGCCAGCAGTCCCATTCGACAGAACTATGGCTACACCTTC. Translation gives CASSPIRQNYGYTF.

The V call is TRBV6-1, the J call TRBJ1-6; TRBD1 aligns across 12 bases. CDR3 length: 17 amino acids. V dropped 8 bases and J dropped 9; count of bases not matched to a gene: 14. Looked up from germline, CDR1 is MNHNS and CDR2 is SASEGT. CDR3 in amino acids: CASGWGTGGAGVSPLHF. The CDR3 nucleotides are TGTGCCAGCGGCTGGGGGACAGGGGGCGCAGGGGTTTCACCCCTCCACTTT.

The DNA of the CDR3 is TGCAGTGCTAGAGTACTAGCGGGGGCAGGTACGCAGTATTTT. Its translation is CSARVLAGAGTQYF. This rearrangement joins TRBV20-1 to TRBJ2-3, with 11 nucleotides matching TRBD2. V was pared by 1 base and J by 8 bases, with 5 bases of the junction left unmatched. Per the germline V gene, CDR1 is DFQATT and CDR2 is SNEGSKA (reference sequence). The CDR3 is 14 residues long.

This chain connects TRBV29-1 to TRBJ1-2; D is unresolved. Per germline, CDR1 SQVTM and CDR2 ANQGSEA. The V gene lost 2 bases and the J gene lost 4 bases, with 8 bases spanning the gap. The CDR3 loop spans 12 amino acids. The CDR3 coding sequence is TGCAGCGTTGAACCCGCGACCTATGGCTACACCTTC. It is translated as CSVEPATYGYTF.

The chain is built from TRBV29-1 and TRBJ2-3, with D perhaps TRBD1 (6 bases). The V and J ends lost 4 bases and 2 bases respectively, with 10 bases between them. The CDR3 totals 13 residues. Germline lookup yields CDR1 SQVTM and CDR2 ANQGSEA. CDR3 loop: CSVGQAHTDTQYF. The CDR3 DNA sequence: TGCAGCGTTGGACAGGCTCACACAGATACGCAGTATTTT.

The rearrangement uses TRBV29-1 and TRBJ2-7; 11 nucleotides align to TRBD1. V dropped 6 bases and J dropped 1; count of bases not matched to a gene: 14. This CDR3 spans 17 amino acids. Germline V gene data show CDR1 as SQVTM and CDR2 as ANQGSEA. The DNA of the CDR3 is TGCAGCGTCCCGGACAGGGGGCTACTCGTGCTGTCCTACGAGCAGTACTTC. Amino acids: CSVPDRGLLVLSYEQYF.

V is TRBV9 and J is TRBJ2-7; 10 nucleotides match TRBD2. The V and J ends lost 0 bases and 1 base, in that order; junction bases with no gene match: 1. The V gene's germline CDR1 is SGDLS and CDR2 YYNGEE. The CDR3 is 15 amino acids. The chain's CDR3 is CASSVGLAGSYEQYF. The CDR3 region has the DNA TGTGCCAGCAGCGTAGGACTAGCGGGTTCCTACGAGCAGTACTTC.

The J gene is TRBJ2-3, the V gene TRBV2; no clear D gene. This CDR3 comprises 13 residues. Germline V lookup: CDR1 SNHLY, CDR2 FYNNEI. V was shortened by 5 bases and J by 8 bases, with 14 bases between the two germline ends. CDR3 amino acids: CASSTRLVPTQYF. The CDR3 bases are TGTGCCAGCAGTACTCGACTTGTCCCTACGCAGTATTTT.

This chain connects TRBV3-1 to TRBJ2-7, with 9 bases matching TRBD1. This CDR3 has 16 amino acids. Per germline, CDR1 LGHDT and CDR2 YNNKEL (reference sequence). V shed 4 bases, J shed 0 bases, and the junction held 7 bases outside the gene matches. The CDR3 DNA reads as TGTGCCAGCAGCCTCGGGACAGGGTTTGGCTCCTACGAGCAGTACTTC. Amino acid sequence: CASSLGTGFGSYEQYF.

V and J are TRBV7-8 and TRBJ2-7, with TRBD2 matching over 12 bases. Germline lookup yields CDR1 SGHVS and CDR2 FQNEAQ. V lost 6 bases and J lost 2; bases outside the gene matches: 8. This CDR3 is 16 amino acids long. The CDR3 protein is CASRATSGGRTYEQYF. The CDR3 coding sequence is TGTGCCAGCAGAGCGACTAGCGGGGGCCGAACCTACGAGCAGTACTTC.

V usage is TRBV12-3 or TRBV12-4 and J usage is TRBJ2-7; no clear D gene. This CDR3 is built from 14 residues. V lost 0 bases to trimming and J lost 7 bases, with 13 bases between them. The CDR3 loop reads CASSLAGLQEEQYF. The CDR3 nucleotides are TGTGCCAGCAGTTTAGCGGGTCTCCAAGAGGAGCAGTACTTC.

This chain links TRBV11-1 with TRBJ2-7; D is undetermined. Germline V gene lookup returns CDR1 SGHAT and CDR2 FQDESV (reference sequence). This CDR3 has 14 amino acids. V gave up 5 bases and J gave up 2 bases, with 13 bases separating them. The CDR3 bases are TGTGCCAGCAGCGTCCCGGGTAAACCCTACGAGCAGTACTTC. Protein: CASSVPGKPYEQYF.

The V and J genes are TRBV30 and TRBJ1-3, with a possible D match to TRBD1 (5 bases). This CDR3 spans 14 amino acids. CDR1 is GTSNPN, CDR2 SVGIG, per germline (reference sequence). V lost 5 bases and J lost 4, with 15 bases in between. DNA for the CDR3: TGTGCCTGGGAGGCCCAGGGAGGCGGAAACACCATATATTTT. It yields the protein CAWEAQGGGNTIYF. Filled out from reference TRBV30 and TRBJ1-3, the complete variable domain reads SQTIHQWPATLVQPVGSPLSLECTVEGTSNPNLYWYRQAAGRGLQLLFYSVGIGQISSEVPQNLSASRPQDRQFILSSKKLLLSDSGFYLCAWEAQGGGNTIYFGEGSWLTVV.

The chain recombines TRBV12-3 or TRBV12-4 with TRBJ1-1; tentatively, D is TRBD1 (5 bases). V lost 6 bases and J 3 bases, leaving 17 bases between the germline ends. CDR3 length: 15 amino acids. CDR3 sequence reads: CASRYRRDSDTEAFF. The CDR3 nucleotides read TGTGCCAGCAGATACCGCCGGGACTCCGACACTGAAGCTTTCTTT.